The 14 T cell receptor beta chains reported below all come from one sample, sequenced in a study of glioma-infiltrating T cells after dendritic cell vaccination. Method: immunoSEQ multiplex PCR; TCRdb's copy keeps in-frame clones and lacks some. The sample lists roughly 90,000 clones; about nine tenths were seen once. The sample in question was blood, obtained before dendritic cell vaccination. These receptors all stem from a human donor with glioblastoma.

The chain carries TRBV7-2 and TRBJ2-3; D may be TRBD2 (7 bases). The CDR3 extends over 16 amino acids. CDR1 is SGHTA, CDR2 FQGNSA, per germline. Trimming pared 5 bases from V and 0 bases from J, leaving 15 bases between. The CDR3 is CASSLRGRGSTDTQYF. As DNA, the CDR3 is TGTGCCAGCAGCCTCCGGGGGCGGGGGAGCACAGATACGCAGTATTTT.

The chain couples TRBV11-2 to TRBJ1-1, with D tentatively TRBD1 (5 bases). This CDR3 has 15 residues. CDR1 and CDR2 from the germline V gene are SGHAT and FQNNGV. The germline V and J ends were trimmed by 2 bases and 0 bases, with 10 bases remaining between them. For the CDR3, the DNA is TGTGCCAGCAGCTTAAATGCAGGGCTGAACACTGAAGCTTTCTTT. Its protein product is CASSLNAGLNTEAFF.

This clone was seen only a few times. The chain recombines TRBV6-1 with TRBJ1-1, with 9 bases lining up with TRBD1. Germline-derived CDR1 and CDR2 are MNHNS and SASEGT. The CDR3 loop spans 17 amino acids. Trimming at V came to 0 bases and at J to 5 bases, leaving 10 bases not matched to a gene. The CDR3 spells CASSEARLGTGLTEAFF. The CDR3 DNA follows: TGTGCCAGCAGTGAAGCGAGACTGGGGACAGGGCTTACTGAAGCTTTCTTT.

J is TRBJ1-3 and V is TRBV6-1; perhaps TRBD1 as D (5 bases). The CDR3 contains 16 residues. V was clipped by 3 bases and J by 0 bases, with 12 bases between them. Germline V gene lookup returns CDR1 MNHNS and CDR2 SASEGT. CDR3 coding DNA: TGTGCCAGCAGTGAGTGGGGCAGCTCCTCTGGAAACACCATATATTTT. Translation: CASSEWGSSSGNTIYF.

The chain has TRBV5-4 and TRBJ2-5; tentatively, D is TRBD2 (5 bases). V was pared by 4 bases and J by 2 bases, with 12 bases between. This CDR3 has 14 amino acids. CDR1 SGHNT and CDR2 YYREEE come from the germline V gene (reference sequence). The CDR3 coding sequence is TGTGCCAGCAGCCCTACTAGAGGGCAAGAGACCCAGTACTTC. This codes for CASSPTRGQETQYF. The full variable domain, with the rest looked up from reference TRBV5-4 and TRBJ2-5, is ETGVTQSPTHLIKTRGQQVTLRCSSQSGHNTVSWYQQALGQGPQFIFQYYREEENGRGNFPPRFSGLQFPNYSSELNVNALELDDSALYLCASSPTRGQETQYFGPGTRLLVL.

The V gene is TRBV28, the J gene TRBJ2-4, with 8 bases lining up with TRBD2. J was trimmed by 6 bases and V by 5 bases; bases with no gene match: 6. CDR3 size: 14 residues. Germline CDR1 is MDHEN and CDR2 is SYDVKM. This chain's CDR3 is CASSSGRPGNIQYF. The CDR3, as DNA: TGTGCCAGCAGTAGCGGGAGACCTGGAAACATTCAGTACTTC. Full variable domain (remainder filled in from reference TRBV28 and TRBJ2-4): DVKVTQSSRYLVKRTGEKVFLECVQDMDHENMFWYRQDPGLGLRLIYFSYDVKMKEKGDIPEGYSVSREKKERFSLILESASTNQTSMYLCASSSGRPGNIQYFGAGTRLSVL.

V is TRBV9 and J is TRBJ2-2, with D tentatively TRBD2 (6 bases). Between the trimmed V and J ends, which lost 0 bases and 4 bases, there was a span of 10 bases. The CDR3 runs to 15 residues. Germline V lookup: CDR1 SGDLS, CDR2 YYNGEE. DNA of the CDR3: TGTGCCAGCAGCGTAGGTTTAGCGGCCACCGGGGAGCTGTTTTTT. It yields the protein CASSVGLAATGELFF. Full variable domain (missing parts from reference TRBV9 and TRBJ2-2): DSGVTQTPKHLITATGQRVTLRCSPRSGDLSVYWYQQSLDQGLQFLIQYYNGEERAKGNILERFSAQQFPDLHSELNLSSLELGDSALYFCASSVGLAATGELFFGEGSRLTVL.

V usage is TRBV29-1 and J usage is TRBJ2-3; 14 positions agree with TRBD2. With 0 bases clipped from V and 4 bases from J, the junction kept 9 bases outside the gene matches. CDR3 size: 18 residues. The germline V gene encodes CDR1 SQVTM and CDR2 ANQGSEA. This chain's CDR3 is CSVEDHGGTSGSSDTQYF. The CDR3 DNA is TGCAGCGTTGAAGATCATGGGGGGACTAGCGGGAGTTCAGATACGCAGTATTTT.

The chain recombines TRBV6-5 with TRBJ1-1; 7 bases line up with TRBD1. Germline-derived CDR1 and CDR2 are MNHEY and SVGAGI. Trimming took 2 bases from V and 5 from J; bases not matched to a gene: 8. The CDR3 loop spans 15 amino acids. CDR3 sequence (DNA): TGTGCCAGCAGTTACCGGAGGGGGCTGCGGACTGAAGCTTTCTTT. It codes for CASSYRRGLRTEAFF.

The gene calls are TRBV25-1 and TRBJ2-5; 9 positions match TRBD2. V dropped 7 bases and J dropped 2; count of bases not matched to a gene: 8. Germline CDR1 MGHDK, CDR2 SYGVNS. This CDR3 has 15 residues. In DNA form, the CDR3 reads TGTGCCAGCACGTTAGCGGGGGAGCTTCAAGAGACCCAGTACTTC. Translating gives CASTLAGELQETQYF.

This chain links TRBV29-1 with TRBJ1-2; tentative D call: TRBD1 (6 bases). The CDR3 loop spans 13 amino acids. V shed 3 bases and J shed 1 base, with 9 bases lying between them. Germline loops: CDR1 SQVTM, CDR2 ANQGSEA. The CDR3 sequence: CSVEWTDNYGYTF. In nucleotides, the CDR3 is TGCAGCGTTGAGTGGACAGATAACTATGGCTACACCTTC.

The rearrangement links TRBV28 to TRBJ1-2; D gene uncertain. Trimming pared 3 bases from V and 8 bases from J, leaving 13 bases between. Germline V gives CDR1 MDHEN, CDR2 SYDVKM. This CDR3 is 13 amino acids long. The CDR3: CASSFGQVGGYTF. CDR3 in DNA: TGTGCCAGCAGTTTCGGTCAGGTCGGAGGCTACACCTTC.

This clone turned up a few times. The DNA for the CDR3 is TGTGCCAGCCGCCGGGCGGGGGGAGGTGAAAAACTGTTTTTT. Its translation: CASRRAGGGEKLFF. The chain uses TRBV6-1 and TRBJ1-4; tentatively, D is TRBD1 (5 bases). This CDR3 contains 14 residues. V dropped 8 bases and J dropped 7 bases, with 17 bases sitting between them. Germline V lookup: CDR1 MNHNS, CDR2 SASEGT.

In this sample, this clone turned up many times. The CDR3 DNA follows: TGTGCCAGCAGCTACGGACAGGGCTTAGAGCAGTACTTC. Protein product: CASSYGQGLEQYF. The chain has TRBV7-7 and TRBJ2-7, with TRBD1 matching 8 bases. The junction had 6 bases not matched to a gene; V was cut back by 4 bases and J by 7 bases. The CDR3 totals 13 residues. Germline V gene lookup returns CDR1 SSHAT and CDR2 FNYEAQ (reference sequence).